A selection of T cell receptor beta chains follows, all from one sample in a study of T cell responses to AZD1222 COVID-19 vaccine. Libraries were prepared by immunoSEQ multiplex PCR; TCRdb keeps only in-frame clonotypes and omits some of them. The sample yields about 92,000 clones, 80% to 90% seen once. Specimen: peripheral blood, collected on day 0 of AZD1222 vaccination. Receptors originate from an adult in good health. The CDR3 runs from the conserved cysteine through the conserved F or W. Fields, in order: V gene, D gene, J gene, clone size, CDR3 protein, CDR3 DNA. D genes are given only for firm matches. Expanded clones are given a class, and other clones once, few, many or no size at all.

>TRBV3-1/TRBV3-2|.|TRBJ1-6|.
CASSQGDSHGSPLHF
TGTGCCAGCAGCCAAGGAGACAGTCACGGCTCACCCCTCCACTTT
>TRBV3-1/TRBV3-2|TRBD1|TRBJ2-1|.
CASSHDRVHSFVNEQFF
TGTGCCAGCAGCCACGACAGGGTCCACTCCTTCGTCAATGAGCAGTTCTTC
>TRBV5-1|.|TRBJ2-2|.
CASSLGPGELFF
TGCGCCAGCAGCTTGGGCCCCGGGGAGCTGTTTTTT
>TRBV27|.|TRBJ1-2|.
CASSPRVDGYYGYTF
TGTGCCAGCAGTCCTAGAGTCGACGGATACTATGGCTACACCTTC
>TRBV6-5|.|TRBJ2-6|once
CASSYSVSGANVLTF
TGTGCCAGCAGTTACTCGGTCTCTGGGGCCAACGTCCTGACTTTC
>TRBV11-2|.|TRBJ1-1|medium-sized
CASSLGSGDEAFF
TGTGCCAGCAGCTTAGGGTCAGGGGATGAAGCTTTCTTT
>TRBV7-8|.|TRBJ2-7|.
CASSPSSYEQYF
TGTGCCAGCAGCCCGAGCTCCTACGAGCAGTACTTC
>TRBV28|.|TRBJ2-1|.
CASSFWGNEQFF
TGTGCCAGCAGTTTTTGGGGTAATGAGCAGTTCTTC
>TRBV2|.|TRBJ1-2|.
CASSELSGTGYTF
TGTGCCAGCAGTGAACTCTCCGGGACCGGCTACACCTTC
>TRBV28|.|TRBJ1-5|few
CASSLNQPQHF
TGTGCCAGCAGTTTAAACCAGCCCCAGCATTTT
>TRBV25-1|.|TRBJ1-2|.
CASSVQGRNGYTF
TGTGCCAGCAGTGTCCAGGGAAGGAATGGCTACACCTTC
>TRBV4-2|TRBD2|TRBJ2-5|.
CASSQKSGVETQYF
TGTGCCAGCAGCCAAAAGAGCGGGGTGGAGACCCAGTACTTC
>TRBV12-3/TRBV12-4|.|TRBJ1-1|.
CASSLRGVSEAFF
TGTGCCAGCAGTTTACGGGGCGTCTCTGAAGCTTTCTTT
>TRBV11-2|TRBD2|TRBJ2-3|.
CASSFNGGGGDTQYF
TGTGCCAGCAGCTTTAATGGCGGGGGGGGAGATACGCAGTATTTT
>TRBV5-1|.|TRBJ1-1|once
CASSLAVVQLNTEAFF
TGCGCCAGCAGCTTGGCTGTCGTACAGCTGAACACTGAAGCTTTCTTT
>TRBV5-4|.|TRBJ1-3|once
CASSPALGGSGNTIYF
TGTGCCAGCAGCCCAGCACTCGGGGGCTCTGGAAACACCATATATTTT
>TRBV3-1/TRBV3-2|.|TRBJ1-1|.
CASSQGRQGSTEAFF
TGTGCCAGCAGCCAAGGGCGGCAGGGGAGCACTGAAGCTTTCTTT
>TRBV6-5|.|TRBJ2-7|once
CASSYDRAYEQYF
TGTGCCAGCAGTTACGACAGAGCCTACGAGCAGTACTTC
>TRBV19|TRBD1|TRBJ1-5|.
CASRKDRVTNQPQHF
TGTGCCAGTAGAAAAGACAGGGTTACTAATCAGCCCCAGCATTTT
>TRBV30|.|TRBJ1-5|.
CAWSVFQPQGINQPQHF
TGTGCCTGGAGCGTATTCCAACCCCAGGGGATCAATCAGCCCCAGCATTTT
>TRBV29-1|.|TRBJ1-1|.
CSVGRGNTEAFF
TGCAGCGTTGGGCGGGGGAACACTGAAGCTTTCTTT
>TRBV7-9|.|TRBJ2-7|.
CASSLWRGDEQYF
TGTGCCAGCAGCTTATGGCGAGGGGATGAGCAGTACTTC
>TRBV5-1|TRBD1|TRBJ1-2|.
CASSLAPGGLYGYTF
TGCGCCAGCAGCTTGGCCCCAGGGGGTCTCTATGGCTACACCTTC
>TRBV18|TRBD2|TRBJ2-1|.
CASSPGAGGPYEQFF
TGTGCCAGCTCACCAGGGGCGGGGGGGCCCTATGAGCAGTTCTTC
>TRBV5-5|.|TRBJ1-1|.
CASSLGLQRTLISFAFF
TGTGCCAGCAGCTTGGGACTCCAACGAACACTGATCTCATTCGCTTTCTTT
>TRBV12-3/TRBV12-4|.|TRBJ2-4|.
CASSFGTQNIQYF
TGTGCCAGCAGTTTCGGGACCCAAAACATTCAGTACTTC
>TRBV6-5|TRBD1|TRBJ1-1|.
CASSQGATEAFF
TGTGCCAGCAGTCAGGGGGCCACTGAAGCTTTCTTT
>TRBV14|.|TRBJ2-7|.
CASSQEGRDEQYF
TGTGCCAGCAGCCAAGAGGGCAGAGACGAGCAGTACTTC
>TRBV4-1|TRBD1|TRBJ2-7|.
CASSQETGPSSPYEQYF
TGCGCCAGCAGCCAAGAGACAGGGCCTTCTAGCCCCTACGAGCAGTACTTC
>TRBV15|.|TRBJ1-1|.
CATSQNEGWGTEAFF
TGTGCCACCAGCCAAAACGAGGGGTGGGGCACTGAAGCTTTCTTT
>TRBV30|TRBD2|TRBJ2-5|.
CAWSPGTSGGWGETQYF
TGTGCCTGGAGTCCTGGGACTAGCGGGGGCTGGGGGGAGACCCAGTACTTC
>TRBV19|TRBD2|TRBJ2-3|.
CASSKGGGGATDTQYF
TGTGCCAGTAGTAAGGGCGGCGGGGGGGCCACAGATACGCAGTATTTT
>TRBV28|TRBD1|TRBJ2-1|once
CASTSTGVNYNEQFF
TGTGCCAGCACTTCGACAGGGGTAAACTACAATGAGCAGTTCTTC
>TRBV12-3/TRBV12-4|.|TRBJ2-3|.
CASSLGSTDTQYF
TGTGCCAGCAGCCTCGGGAGCACAGATACGCAGTATTTT
>TRBV7-6|.|TRBJ1-2|.
CASSLGAGRGYTF
TGTGCCAGCAGCTTAGGGGCAGGTCGGGGCTACACCTTC
>TRBV5-1|.|TRBJ1-2|.
CASSVEWEGYGYTF
TGCGCCAGCAGCGTGGAATGGGAGGGGTATGGCTACACCTTC
>TRBV5-6|.|TRBJ1-3|once
CASSLRRDGNTIYF
TGTGCCAGCAGCTTGAGGCGAGATGGAAACACCATATATTTT
>TRBV28|TRBD1|TRBJ2-2|.
CASPLPDRVRTGELFF
TGTGCCAGCCCCCTGCCCGACAGGGTAAGGACCGGGGAGCTGTTTTTT
>TRBV18|TRBD2|TRBJ2-2|.
CASSRTSGGAPLPNTGELFF
TGTGCCAGCTCTCGGACTAGCGGGGGGGCACCCCTTCCGAACACCGGGGAGCTGTTTTTT
>TRBV15|.|TRBJ2-7|.
CATSREGHHSYEQYF
TGTGCCACCAGCAGAGAAGGACACCACTCCTACGAGCAGTACTTC
>TRBV28|TRBD2|TRBJ2-3|.
CATLGLAGRTSTDTQYF
TGTGCCACCCTGGGACTAGCGGGAAGGACTAGCACAGATACGCAGTATTTT
>TRBV13|.|TRBJ2-1|once
CASSKFVAEGSYNEQFF
TGTGCCAGCAGTAAGTTTGTAGCGGAGGGGTCCTACAATGAGCAGTTCTTC
>TRBV7-2|.|TRBJ1-1|.
CASSLPGPNTEAFF
TGTGCCAGCAGCTTACCGGGGCCGAACACTGAAGCTTTCTTT
>TRBV6-5|.|TRBJ1-5|.
CASSPREGLGGPQHF
TGTGCCAGCAGTCCCCGGGAGGGACTCGGGGGTCCCCAGCATTTT
>TRBV6-5|.|TRBJ2-7|.
CASRLYSSYEQYF
TGTGCCAGCAGACTTTACAGTTCCTACGAGCAGTACTTC
>TRBV7-6|TRBD2|TRBJ2-7|.
CASSLFASGYEQYF
TGTGCCAGCAGCTTATTCGCTAGCGGCTACGAGCAGTACTTC
>TRBV19|.|TRBJ1-5|.
CASRSLRESGQPQHF
TGTGCCAGTAGGTCTCTCCGGGAGTCGGGTCAGCCCCAGCATTTT
>TRBV28|TRBD1|TRBJ1-5|.
CASKGQDYNQPQHF
TGTGCCAGCAAGGGACAGGACTACAATCAGCCCCAGCATTTT
>TRBV5-4|TRBD1|TRBJ2-3|once
CASSLVQGAGTDTQYF
TGTGCCAGCAGCTTGGTTCAGGGGGCGGGCACAGATACGCAGTATTTT
>TRBV5-1|.|TRBJ2-2|.
CASSLVGGNGELFF
TGCGCCAGCAGCTTGGTCGGGGGCAACGGGGAGCTGTTTTTT
>TRBV6-5|.|TRBJ2-3|.
CASPPGRSTDTQYF
TGTGCCAGCCCCCCGGGACGTAGCACAGATACGCAGTATTTT
>TRBV11-2|.|TRBJ2-1|.
CASSLLRSSSYNEQFF
TGTGCCAGCAGCTTATTACGTAGTAGCTCCTACAATGAGCAGTTCTTC
>TRBV25-1|.|TRBJ1-1|.
CASSERGRGSTEAFF
TGTGCCAGCAGTGAGAGGGGCAGGGGTAGTACTGAAGCTTTCTTT
>TRBV12-3/TRBV12-4|.|TRBJ1-5|once
CASTEGANQPQHF
TGTGCCAGCACTGAGGGTGCTAATCAGCCCCAGCATTTT
>TRBV6-6|.|TRBJ1-1|.
CASNLGQNTEAFF
TGTGCCAGCAACCTCGGACAGAACACTGAAGCTTTCTTT
>TRBV12-3/TRBV12-4|.|TRBJ2-5|.
CASSLGGYETQYF
TGTGCCAGCAGTTTAGGAGGGTACGAGACCCAGTACTTC
>TRBV2|.|TRBJ2-1|.
CASSVWGGNDNEQFF
TGTGCCAGCAGTGTTTGGGGGGGCAACGACAATGAGCAGTTCTTC
>TRBV5-1|TRBD1|TRBJ1-6|.
CASCLAGSGGAYNSPLHF
TGCGCCAGCTGCTTGGCCGGGTCAGGGGGCGCCTATAATTCACCCCTCCACTTT
>TRBV5-1|TRBD1|TRBJ2-2|.
CASSPTGQGSGELFF
TGCGCCAGCAGCCCGACGGGACAGGGTAGCGGGGAGCTGTTTTTT
>TRBV5-4|TRBD2|TRBJ2-7|.
CASSSPLGTRSEQYF
TGTGCCAGCAGCTCACCTCTTGGGACTAGGAGCGAGCAGTACTTC